This TCR beta chain originates from a study of blood T cell repertoires in COVID-19. Some clones are missing from TCRdb's copy, which holds only in-frame ones; the method was immunoSEQ multiplex PCR. Seen here are some 240,000 clones, approximately 85% observed once, and the top ten hold 5.2%. Trimming shortened V by 6 bases and J by 6 bases, and 11 bases separated the two germline ends. CDR3 length: 12 residues. This chain uses TRBV12-3 or TRBV12-4 with TRBJ1-1; D is undetermined. The sequence derives from a woman between 65 and 79 years old with COVID-19, enrolled during active disease. Sequencing used peripheral blood. CDR3 coding DNA: TGTGCCAGCAGCCACAGTGGCGCTGAAGCTTTCTTT. Encoded protein: CASSHSGAEAFF.